Reported below is one T cell receptor (beta chain). V was clipped by 5 bases and J by 6 bases; unmatched bases: 5. The CDR3 has 14 amino acids. Germline V lookup: CDR1 SGHVS, CDR2 FNYEAQ. The repertoire was sequenced with immunoSEQ multiplex PCR; TCRdb's copy has only in-frame clones and lacks some. Of some 30,000 clones listed, 90% are singletons. This sample was taken from a study of glioma-infiltrating T cells after dendritic cell vaccination. The source was blood, collected before dendritic cell vaccination. The V and J genes are TRBV7-6 and TRBJ1-5; 9 bases are a match to TRBD1. This TCR was recovered from a human donor with glioblastoma. The CDR3 reads CASSRGQGGQPQHF. The CDR3 DNA follows: TGTGCCAGCAGCAGGGGACAGGGAGGTCAGCCCCAGCATTTT.